This T cell receptor beta chain emerged from a study of beta chain features in type 1 diabetes. Overall study results and limits: These data did not resolve whether HLA type affects TCRB rearrangement. Overrepresentation of cells with high TCR expression could result from cDNA sequencing.

After removal of 5 bases from V and 3 bases from J, the junction contained 1 base not matched to a gene. The germline gives CDR1 GTSNPN, CDR2 SVGIG (reference sequence). The CDR3 consists of 12 residues. This clone was observed a few times. Its specificity is unknown. Expressed TCRB transcripts were sequenced, since all the RNA that had been isolated was reverse transcribed. Data came from immunoSEQ multiplex PCR; TCRdb stores just in-frame clones and leaves some out. The sample shows 200,000 to 250,000 clones, approximately 70% of them seen only once. The V gene is TRBV30, the J gene TRBJ2-5, with TRBD1 identical over 9 bases. The sequence was collected from a man younger than 45 in good health. The sequenced sample was naive CD4+ T cells from blood. The CDR3 DNA follows: TGTGCCTGGGGGGACAGGGAAGAGACCCAGTACTTC. Protein: CAWGDREETQYF.